This T cell receptor beta chain is from a study of OX40 agonist ivuxolimab in advanced cancers. As for the study in general: Enrollees could have had prior anti-PD-1, anti-PD-L1 or anti-CTLA-4 therapy, which about 42% had received.

Worth noting for this clone: Its antigen is unknown. The sample carries other DNA sequences with the same CDR3.

Broader study findings: Fewer expanded clones were found on average in CD4+ than in CD8+ T cells.

In germline, CDR1 is GTSNPN, CDR2 SVGIG (reference sequence). V was trimmed by 3 bases and J by 4 bases, leaving 7 bases between them. CDR3 length equals 11 residues. Sequenced by immunoSEQ multiplex PCR; TCRdb stores in-frame clones only, minus some. The sample shows about 94,000 clones, around nine tenths of them seen only once. The chain is built from TRBV30 and TRBJ2-7; possible D gene TRBD1, 6 bases. This TCR derives from an adult with an advanced solid tumor such as melanoma, head and neck, liver or kidney cancer. The source was CD4+ or CD8+ T cells sorted from blood, collected in a trial of the OX40 agonist ivuxolimab. CDR3 sequence reads: CAWRRGYEQYF. CDR3 DNA sequence: TGTGCCTGGAGAAGGGGGTACGAGCAGTACTTC.